This TCR beta chain stems from a study of Ad26.COV2.S vaccination and SARS-CoV-2 variants. Across the study: Participant was drawn from the COV1001 Ad26.COV2.S trial arm. Administration of Ad26.COV2.S was intramuscular, either once or twice 56 days apart.

Treatment in this sample: some 19 received Ad26.COV2.S at low or high dose, single or two shots; about 5 received placebo; per-sample allocation not given. All samples were drawn on day 63, counting from the first vaccine or placebo injection. CDR3 length equals 15 residues. V shed 5 bases and J shed 0 bases, with 12 bases lying between them. CDR1 SGHTA and CDR2 FQGTGA come from the germline V gene. General study findings and limits: It was reported that spike-specific CD8+ and CD4+ T cell responses were substantially broad after vaccination.

The assay was immunoSEQ multiplex PCR, and TCRdb's table has in-frame clones only and misses some. The repertoire consists of approximately 420,000 clones, with roughly 90% occurring once and the leading ten covering about 4%. Regarding this clone: The antigen remains unidentified.

The TCR was taken from a person between 18 and 65 years old who received the Ad26.COV2.S COVID-19 vaccine or a placebo. The specimen was peripheral blood, collected in a trial of Ad26.COV2.S vaccine versus placebo. The chain employs TRBV7-3 and TRBJ2-3; perhaps D is TRBD1 or TRBD2 (5 bases each). In DNA form, the CDR3 reads TGTGCCAGCAGCCTTCAGGGAGTAAGCACAGATACGCAGTATTTT. Protein product: CASSLQGVSTDTQYF. Together with reference TRBV7-3 and TRBJ2-3, the CDR3 gives the full variable domain: GAGVSQTPSNKVTEKGKYVELRCDPISGHTALYWYRQSLGQGPEFLIYFQGTGAADDSGLPNDRFFAVRPEGSVSTLKIQRTERGDSAVYLCASSLQGVSTDTQYFGPGTRLTVL.